A selection of T cell receptor beta chains follows, all from one sample in a study of metastatic and nonmetastatic thyroid tumors. With MiXCR, TCRdb reprocessed the PCR reads. Of about 35,000 clones in the sample, about 15% were seen once. The sample consisted of blood. These receptor sequences come from a male donor with papillary thyroid cancer or a benign thyroid nodule (not recorded which). Some clones in this sample may be carry-over from other donors' samples. The CDR3 runs from the conserved cysteine through the conserved F or W. The D gene is left open where the match is weak. For some rows the clone size is stated as once, few or many, or as a class when expanded; others skip it.

.	TRBD1	TRBV9	TRBJ2-2	CATRTGNTGGLFF	TGTGCCACCCGGACAGGGAACACCGGGGGACTGTTTTTT
many	.	TRBV14	TRBJ2-3	CASSHGQTSTDTQYF	TGTGCCAGCAGCCACGGACAGACAAGCACAGATACGCAGTATTTT
few	TRBD2	TRBV15	TRBJ2-7	CATSRDGGTSVEQYF	TGTGCCACCAGCAGAGATGGGGGGACTAGCGTGGAGCAGTACTTC
many	.	TRBV13	TRBJ2-5	CASSFITQSGTQYF	TGTGCCAGCAGCTTCATTACTCAGAGTGGGACCCAGTACTTC
.	.	TRBV28	TRBJ1-5	CASSFRGLNQPQHF	TGTGCCAGCAGTTTCAGGGGCCTAAATCAGCCCCAGCATTTT
.	.	TRBV2	TRBJ2-7	CASSHVDEQYF	TGTGCCAGCAGTCACGTTGACGAGCAGTACTTC
many	TRBD2	TRBV6-1	TRBJ2-3	CATKSTRSGRTDTQYF	TGTGCCACCAAAAGTACACGTAGCGGGAGAACAGATACGCAGTATTTT
many	.	TRBV18	TRBJ2-2	CASSPPIGGELFF	TGTGCCAGCTCGCCCCCCATAGGCGGGGAGCTGTTTTTT
.	.	TRBV7-6	TRBJ1-1	CASSPTVCAVTEAFF	TGTGCCAGCAGCCCAACAGTGTGCGCGGTGACTGAAGCTTTCTTT
.	TRBD2	TRBV30	TRBJ2-1	CAGETSGRVHEQFF	TGTGCCGGAGAGACTAGCGGGAGGGTCCATGAGCAGTTCTTC
many	.	TRBV12-5	TRBJ1-3	CASGSHRAGNTIYF	TGTGCTAGTGGTTCCCACCGGGCTGGAAACACCATATATTTT
.	TRBD1	TRBV7-3	TRBJ2-1	CASIAGTGGLNEQFF	TGTGCCAGCATCGCCGGGACAGGGGGTCTCAATGAGCAGTTCTTC
many	TRBD2	TRBV5-8	TRBJ2-1	CASSWARGAYNEQFF	TGTGCCAGCAGCTGGGCTCGGGGGGCCTACAATGAGCAGTTCTTC
many	TRBD2	TRBV7-2	TRBJ2-3	CASSLGIAGDTQYF	TGTGCCAGCAGCTTAGGAATAGCGGGAGATACGCAGTATTTT
.	.	TRBV12-3/TRBV12-4	TRBJ1-2	CASSPPSHRGYTF	TGTGCCAGCAGTCCGCCATCTCATCGGGGCTACACCTTC
many	TRBD1	TRBV28	TRBJ2-1	CASSPADRGNEQFF	TGTGCCAGCAGCCCCGCGGACAGGGGCAATGAGCAGTTCTTC
many	TRBD2	TRBV3-1	TRBJ2-7	CASSHDSGGAGKLYEQYF	TGTGCCAGCAGCCACGACAGCGGGGGGGCAGGAAAACTATACGAGCAGTACTTC
many	TRBD2	TRBV7-2	TRBJ2-3	CATLSGRASSTDTQYF	TGTGCCACCCTTAGCGGGAGAGCTTCTAGCACAGATACGCAGTATTTT
many	.	TRBV11-2	TRBJ2-4	CASSSPVLSRLEDIQYF	TGTGCCAGCAGCTCACCAGTACTTAGCCGGTTGGAGGACATTCAGTACTTC
.	.	TRBV20-1	TRBJ2-3	CSSDGGDFGDTQYF	TGCAGTTCCGACGGGGGCGACTTTGGAGATACGCAGTATTTT
many	.	TRBV7-9	TRBJ2-7	CASRGQGFSYEQYF	TGTGCCAGCAGGGGACAAGGATTCTCCTACGAGCAGTACTTC
.	TRBD1	TRBV11-1	TRBJ2-2	CASSLRAGQGPNTGELFF	TGTGCCAGCAGCTTAAGGGCAGGACAGGGGCCGAACACCGGGGAGCTGTTTTTT
many	TRBD1	TRBV4-1	TRBJ1-3	CASSQEGQGAGNTIYF	TGCGCCAGCAGCCAAGAAGGGCAGGGGGCAGGAAACACCATATATTTT
.	.	TRBV5-1	TRBJ1-1	CASSLGDGLNTEAFF	TGCGCCAGCAGCTTGGGGGACGGATTGAACACTGAAGCTTTCTTT
few	.	TRBV27	TRBJ2-7	CASRTGTVLSSYEQYF	TGTGCCAGCAGGACCGGTACGGTGTTAAGCTCCTACGAGCAGTACTTC
.	TRBD1	TRBV20-1	TRBJ2-7	CSAFASTGVEQYF	TGCAGTGCCTTCGCTTCGACAGGGGTTGAGCAGTACTTC
many	TRBD1	TRBV10-2	TRBJ2-4	CASSRQGAGQKNIQYF	TGCGCCAGCAGTCGACAGGGGGCGGGACAGAAAAACATTCAGTACTTC
medium-sized	.	TRBV6-1	TRBJ2-2	CASSADRNSNTGELFF	TGTGCCAGCAGTGCTGACAGAAATTCGAACACCGGGGAGCTGTTTTTT
medium-sized	.	TRBV20-1	TRBJ2-2	CSAPSDTGELFF	TGCAGTGCTCCCAGTGACACCGGGGAGCTGTTTTTT
many	.	TRBV4-1	TRBJ2-6	CASSQGNQGYSGANVLTF	TGCGCCAGCAGCCAGGGGAACCAAGGTTACTCTGGGGCCAACGTCCTGACTTTC
many	.	TRBV7-2	TRBJ2-2	CASTLQEAGELFF	TGTGCCAGCACCCTGCAGGAGGCCGGGGAGCTGTTTTTT
many	TRBD1	TRBV7-6	TRBJ2-6	CASSLTGQGDSGANVLTF	TGTGCCAGCAGCTTAACGGGACAGGGGGACTCTGGGGCCAACGTCCTGACTTTC
many	.	TRBV4-1	TRBJ2-3	CASSQDIATDTQYF	TGCGCCAGCAGCCAAGATATAGCCACAGATACGCAGTATTTT
many	.	TRBV6-1	TRBJ1-6	CASIPRSPSSYNSPLHF	TGTGCCAGCATCCCGCGGAGCCCGAGCTCCTATAATTCACCCCTCCACTTT
.	.	TRBV11-1	TRBJ1-2	CASSMNFVTGGAGYGYTF	TGTGCCAGCAGCATGAACTTTGTCACGGGGGGGGCTGGCTATGGCTACACCTTC
many	TRBD1	TRBV24-1	TRBJ2-3	CATSDNRGFVDTQYF	TGTGCCACCAGTGACAACAGGGGGTTCGTAGATACGCAGTATTTT
many	TRBD1	TRBV5-1	TRBJ1-4	CASSDAGTGFWFEKLFF	TGCGCCAGCAGCGATGCCGGGACAGGGTTTTGGTTTGAAAAACTGTTTTTT
medium-sized	TRBD1	TRBV19	TRBJ2-1	CASTSGTGWSYNEQFF	TGTGCCAGTACCTCCGGGACAGGGTGGTCCTACAATGAGCAGTTCTTC
.	TRBD1	TRBV7-9	TRBJ2-5	CASSSGQRETQYF	TGTGCCAGCAGCTCGGGACAGAGAGAGACCCAGTACTTC
many	.	TRBV5-4	TRBJ1-5	CASSLDKGVYQPQHF	TGTGCCAGCAGCTTGGACAAGGGCGTGTATCAGCCCCAGCATTTT
many	.	TRBV14	TRBJ1-6	CASSQRGGNYSPLHF	TGTGCCAGCAGCCAGCGGGGGGGGAATTATTCACCCCTCCACTTT
many	.	TRBV7-9	TRBJ2-1	CASRPAGGDWNYNEQFF	TGTGCCAGCAGGCCGGCAGGAGGGGACTGGAACTACAATGAGCAGTTCTTC
many	.	TRBV20-1	TRBJ1-1	CSARDRRSVATEAFF	TGCAGTGCTAGAGATCGACGTAGTGTGGCTACTGAAGCTTTCTTT
.	TRBD1	TRBV5-6	TRBJ2-7	CAISLGQGSGYSYEQYF	TGTGCCATCAGCTTGGGACAGGGGTCGGGCTACTCCTACGAGCAGTACTTC
many	.	TRBV29-1	TRBJ1-2	CSGGGDTNYGYTF	TGCAGCGGCGGAGGGGACACTAACTATGGCTACACCTTC
many	.	TRBV4-1	TRBJ2-7	CASSHRHGSYEQYF	TGCGCCAGCAGCCACCGCCACGGATCCTACGAGCAGTACTTC
many	TRBD2	TRBV11-2	TRBJ2-3	CASSFYRTSTTDTQYF	TGTGCCAGCAGCTTTTATAGGACTAGCACCACAGATACGCAGTATTTT
.	TRBD1	TRBV12-3/TRBV12-4	TRBJ1-5	CASSPVFDLTGYQPQHF	TGTGCCAGCAGTCCCGTATTCGATCTGACAGGGTACCAGCCCCAGCATTTT
many	TRBD2	TRBV10-1	TRBJ2-5	CAGNYGGGPLEYF	TGCGCCGGAAACTACGGCGGGGGGCCTTTGGAGTACTTC
many	TRBD1	TRBV28	TRBJ1-2	CASRSQGHHYGYTF	TGTGCCAGCAGGTCACAGGGGCATCACTATGGCTACACCTTC
many	.	TRBV9	TRBJ1-4	CASSVGGSTNEKLFF	TGTGCCAGCAGCGTGGGAGGTTCAACTAATGAAAAACTGTTTTTT
.	.	TRBV27	TRBJ2-3	CASGQTSTDTQYF	TGTGCCAGCGGACAAACAAGCACAGATACGCAGTATTTT
.	.	TRBV20-1	TRBJ2-7	CSASSAGQYF	TGCAGTGCTAGTTCGGCAGGGCAGTACTTC
many	TRBD1	TRBV10-1	TRBJ2-7	CASSESLDRAYEQYF	TGCGCCAGCAGTGAGTCTTTGGACAGGGCTTACGAGCAGTACTTC
.	.	TRBV2	TRBJ2-7	CASRPNRDEQYF	TGTGCCAGCAGACCAAACAGGGACGAGCAGTACTTC